What follows are 28 T cell receptor beta chains derived from one specimen sequenced in a study of shared clonotypes between healthy human individuals. Clones were sequenced by immunoSEQ multiplex PCR, and TCRdb holds only the in-frame ones, with some missing. Among 2,500,000 or so clones, 93% were seen once, and the ten largest hold 0.36%. The sequenced sample was naive CD4+ T cells from PBMCs. Subset in this sample: CD45RA+ positively selected. These receptors all stem from a man aged 18 to 30 in good health. Some clones in this sample may be carry-over from other donors' samples.

The sample holds one count of this clone. V gene TRBV7-3 combines with J gene TRBJ2-1, with 7 nucleotides matching TRBD1. Germline V gene sequence: CDR1 SGHTA, CDR2 FQGTGA. J gave up 5 bases and V 5 bases, and 9 bases lay outside the gene matches. The length of the CDR3 is 15 residues. CDR3 sequence: CASSPTGQIHNEQFF. The CDR3 coding sequence is TGTGCCAGCAGCCCAACGGGACAGATTCACAATGAGCAGTTCTTC. Complete variable domain (other parts from reference TRBV7-3 and TRBJ2-1): GAGVSQTPSNKVTEKGKYVELRCDPISGHTALYWYRQSLGQGPEFLIYFQGTGAADDSGLPNDRFFAVRPEGSVSTLKIQRTERGDSAVYLCASSPTGQIHNEQFFGPGTRLTVL.

The chain couples TRBV6-6 to TRBJ2-1; TRBD2 matches at 12 bases. The CDR3 has 16 residues. CDR1 MNHNY and CDR2 SVGAGI come from the germline V gene (reference sequence). Trimming removed 7 bases from V and 5 bases from J; junction bases left unmatched: 9. The CDR3 region has the DNA TGTGCCAGCAAGCTAGCGGGAGGGGTACGGGACAATGAGCAGTTCTTC. Protein product: CASKLAGGVRDNEQFF.

This chain connects TRBV7-8 to TRBJ2-2; no firm D call. V shed 0 bases and J shed 8 bases, with 10 bases lying between them. Germline loops: CDR1 SGHVS, CDR2 FQNEAQ. CDR3 length: 14 amino acids. CDR3 DNA: TGTGCCAGCAGCTTAGCCAGAATTGTGGGGGAGCTGTTTTTT. Translation gives CASSLARIVGELFF.

The chain links TRBV7-3 to TRBJ2-3; TRBD2 is a possible D gene (6 bases). Trimming shortened V by 0 bases and J by 0 bases, and 10 bases separated the two germline ends. Germline loops: CDR1 SGHTA, CDR2 FQGTGA. This CDR3 contains 16 residues. The CDR3 coding sequence is TGTGCCAGCAGCTTAACGGGCGGGACGAGCACAGATACGCAGTATTTT. Protein sequence: CASSLTGGTSTDTQYF.

The chain couples TRBV6-7 to TRBJ1-1; possibly TRBD1 for D (5 bases). TRBV6-7 is annotated as an ORF whose role is uncertain. Between the trimmed V and J ends, which lost 5 bases and 3 bases, there was a span of 16 bases. The CDR3 is 15 amino acids. CDR3 sequence: CASSGWGQMYTEAFF. The CDR3 DNA reads TGTGCCAGCAGTGGCTGGGGCCAGATGTACACTGAAGCTTTCTTT.

The chain has TRBV10-3 and TRBJ2-1; D may be TRBD1 or TRBD2 (5 bases each). V was shortened by 3 bases and J by 13 bases, with 10 bases between the two germline ends. Per germline, CDR1 ENHRY and CDR2 SYGVKD. The CDR3 is 11 residues long. The CDR3 region has the DNA TGTGCCATCAGTGACTCCGGGACCCAGTTCTTC. Its translation: CAISDSGTQFF.

In this sample, this clone turned up a few times. J is TRBJ1-1 and V is TRBV2; no reliable D call. V was trimmed by 6 bases and J by 4 bases, leaving 3 bases between them. CDR1 and CDR2 from the germline V gene are SNHLY and FYNNEI. The CDR3 sequence is 10 residues long. The CDR3 reads CASRSTEAFF. CDR3 DNA sequence: TGTGCCAGCAGAAGCACTGAAGCTTTCTTT.

The genes are TRBV4-2 and TRBJ2-1, with 7 bases lining up with TRBD2. The ends lost 0 bases at V and 3 bases at J; junction bases unmatched: 5. Germline-derived CDR1 and CDR2 are LGHNA and YNFKEQ. The CDR3 has 16 residues. CDR3 sequence: CASSQEPGLVYNEQFF. As DNA, the CDR3 is TGTGCCAGCAGCCAAGAACCCGGACTAGTCTACAATGAGCAGTTCTTC.

This clone was counted once. The gene calls are TRBV30 and TRBJ2-7, with D perhaps given as TRBD1 or TRBD2 (5 bases each). Germline CDR1 and CDR2: GTSNPN and SVGIG (reference sequence). This CDR3 spans 13 amino acids. V dropped 3 bases and J dropped 6 bases, with 15 bases sitting between them. CDR3 protein: CAWSGTPMGEQYF. In DNA form, the CDR3 reads TGTGCCTGGAGCGGGACCCCTATGGGCGAGCAGTACTTC. Full variable domain (remainder filled in from reference TRBV30 and TRBJ2-7): SQTIHQWPATLVQPVGSPLSLECTVEGTSNPNLYWYRQAAGRGLQLLFYSVGIGQISSEVPQNLSASRPQDRQFILSSKKLLLSDSGFYLCAWSGTPMGEQYFGPGTRLTVT.

The chain is built from TRBV28 and TRBJ2-1, with 9 bases identical to TRBD2. Germline V gene lookup returns CDR1 MDHEN and CDR2 SYDVKM. With V trimmed by 7 bases and J by 2 bases, 6 bases remained unmatched. The CDR3 is 15 residues long. CDR3 loop: CASNLAGFTYNEQFF. The CDR3 coding sequence is TGTGCCAGCAATCTAGCGGGGTTTACCTACAATGAGCAGTTCTTC.

V is TRBV5-1 and J is TRBJ1-2; no reliable D call. The CDR3 is made up of 13 amino acids. V gave up 1 base and J gave up 3 bases, with 7 bases separating them. Germline loops: CDR1 SGHRS, CDR2 YFSETQ. CDR3 sequence reads: CASSLSSYYGYTF. CDR3 DNA: TGCGCCAGCAGCTTGTCCTCCTACTATGGCTACACCTTC.

The chain combines TRBV18 with TRBJ1-3; 7 bases match TRBD1. The CDR3 has 15 residues. The germline gives CDR1 KGHSH, CDR2 LQKENI. The junction had 3 bases not matched to a gene; V was cut back by 4 bases and J by 0 bases. The CDR3 region is CASSRDSTSGNTIYF. CDR3 bases: TGTGCCAGCTCACGGGACAGCACCTCTGGAAACACCATATATTTT.

The chain carries TRBV6-1 and TRBJ1-5; 10 bases agree with TRBD1. V dropped 6 bases and J dropped 7; count of bases not matched to a gene: 9. Germline V gives CDR1 MNHNS, CDR2 SASEGT. This CDR3 comprises 15 residues. The DNA for the CDR3 is TGTGCCAGCAGAAAGGCCGGGACAGGGGAACAGCCCCAGCATTTT. Residues: CASRKAGTGEQPQHF.

The chain couples TRBV5-1 to TRBJ2-2, with D perhaps TRBD1 or TRBD2 (6 bases each). Deletions cut 4 bases from V and 1 base from J, with 11 bases between. Germline V gene data show CDR1 as SGHRS and CDR2 as YFSETQ. This CDR3 spans 15 amino acids. The CDR3: CASSRGELNTGELFF. CDR3 nucleotide sequence: TGCGCCAGCAGCAGGGGGGAGTTGAACACCGGGGAGCTGTTTTTT. Combining the CDR3 with reference TRBV5-1 and TRBJ2-2 gives the whole variable domain KAGVTQTPRYLIKTRGQQVTLSCSPISGHRSVSWYQQTPGQGLQFLFEYFSETQRNKGNFPGRFSGRQFSNSRSEMNVSTLELGDSALYLCASSRGELNTGELFFGEGSRLTVL.

The V call is TRBV5-1, the J call TRBJ2-4; 12 bases fit TRBD2. CDR3 length equals 17 residues. The germline V gene has CDR1 SGHRS and CDR2 YFSETQ. V was pared by 3 bases and J by 8 bases, with 12 bases of the junction left unmatched. CDR3 bases: TGCGCCAGCAGCTCCCACCCACTAGCGGGAGGTCAGGACATTCAGTACTTC. Its protein is CASSSHPLAGGQDIQYF.

About this clone itself: Since the CDR3 does not end with the conserved phenylalanine or tryptophan, this likely comes from a read error. The V call is TRBV18, the J call TRBJ2-7; the match to TRBD2 covers 9 bases. The CDR3 is made up of 15 amino acids. The germline V gene has CDR1 KGHSH and CDR2 LQKENI. After removal of 2 bases from V and 7 bases from J, the junction contained 9 bases not matched to a gene. CDR3 loop: CASSPGAGGPDEQYL. The CDR3 nucleotides are TGTGCCAGCTCACCAGGAGCGGGAGGCCCGGATGAGCAGTACCTC.

The chain employs TRBV28 and TRBJ1-2; a possible D gene is TRBD1 (6 bases). The germline V gene encodes CDR1 MDHEN and CDR2 SYDVKM. The CDR3 spans 14 residues. Trimming removed 1 base from V and 7 bases from J, with 13 bases in between. The CDR3 reads CASSLSDRGLGYTF. CDR3 sequence (DNA): TGTGCCAGCAGTTTATCGGACAGAGGTCTTGGCTACACCTTC.

This clone was counted once. CDR3 protein: CASSQDWGQSENIQYF. The CDR3 DNA reads as TGCGCCAGCAGCCAAGATTGGGGCCAAAGCGAAAACATTCAGTACTTC. V usage is TRBV4-3 and J usage is TRBJ2-4, with D possibly TRBD1 on 5 matching bases. The CDR3 runs 16 residues. V lost 0 bases to trimming and J lost 5 bases, with 14 bases between them. The V gene's germline CDR1 is LGHNA and CDR2 YSLEER.

Turning to this clone: Other DNA sequences in the same sample also yield this CDR3. The J gene is TRBJ2-5, the V gene TRBV5-1, with TRBD1 matching 11 bases. The end of the DNA is better explained by TRBJ2-7, so the J call may be wrong. The germline V gene encodes CDR1 SGHRS and CDR2 YFSETQ. The CDR3 contains 14 residues. The CDR3, as DNA: TGCGCCAGCAGCTCCGGGACAGGGGGATACGAGCAGTACTTC. It encodes CASSSGTGGYEQYF.

The chain links TRBV29-1 to TRBJ1-1; possibly TRBD1 for D (6 bases). V lost 7 bases and J 1 base, leaving 13 bases between the germline ends. Germline V gene lookup returns CDR1 SQVTM and CDR2 ANQGSEA. The CDR3 covers 13 residues. CDR3 bases: TGCAGCGCTTCCGGACAGCCGAACACTGAAGCTTTCTTT. This sequence encodes CSASGQPNTEAFF.

J is TRBJ2-7 and V is TRBV6-1; D is ambiguous. Trimming cost V 4 bases and J 3 bases, with 10 bases left between them. This CDR3 spans 13 amino acids. Germline-derived CDR1 and CDR2 are MNHNS and SASEGT. In nucleotides, the CDR3 is TGTGCCAGCAGTGGTTCATCCTTCTACGAGCAGTACTTC. Amino acids: CASSGSSFYEQYF.

CDR3 loop: CASSVQPTNEKLFF. For the CDR3, the DNA is TGTGCCAGCAGCGTACAGCCGACTAATGAAAAACTGTTTTTT. The chain has TRBV9 and TRBJ1-4; D remains unclear. The CDR3 contains 14 residues. Looked up from germline, CDR1 is SGDLS and CDR2 is YYNGEE. V lost 1 base and J 2 bases, leaving 6 bases between the germline ends.

The rearrangement links TRBV6-5 to TRBJ1-5; D not certain. Germline assignment: CDR1 MNHEY and CDR2 SVGAGI. The ends were cut back, 6 bases at V and 5 bases at J, with 11 bases in the middle. The CDR3 has 13 residues. The CDR3 sequence is CASSLTTDQPQHF. In DNA, the CDR3 is TGTGCCAGCAGCCTTACGACCGATCAGCCCCAGCATTTT.

V gene TRBV5-1 combines with J gene TRBJ2-5; either TRBD1 or TRBD2 may supply D (5 bases each). The germline V and J ends were trimmed by 6 bases and 5 bases, with 20 bases remaining between them. Germline CDR1 is SGHRS and CDR2 is YFSETQ. The CDR3 is 15 amino acids. The DNA of the CDR3 is TGCGCCAGCAAATCAGGGACGGGCCAGCGGGAGACCCAGTACTTC. Its protein product is CASKSGTGQRETQYF.

The rearrangement links TRBV2 to TRBJ2-1; possibly TRBD1 for D (5 bases). Germline CDR1 reads SNHLY; CDR2 reads FYNNEI. This CDR3 has 12 residues. The V end was cut by 8 bases, the J end by 10 bases, with 15 bases between. The CDR3 nucleotides are TGTGCCAGCCTTACGCAGGGTAGCGAGCAGTTCTTC. Translated, it gives CASLTQGSEQFF.

As concerns this clone: Other nucleotide sequences from this sample produce the same CDR3. The V and J genes are TRBV5-1 and TRBJ1-1; D perhaps matches TRBD1 (5 bases). Deletions cut 7 bases from V and 6 bases from J, with 10 bases between. Germline V CDR1 and CDR2: SGHRS, YFSETQ. This CDR3 is built from 11 residues. CDR3 nucleotide sequence: TGCGCCAGCCGGGGGGAGGCTGAAGCTTTCTTT. This translates into CASRGEAEAFF.

V gene TRBV4-1 combines with J gene TRBJ2-7, with 13 bases lining up with TRBD2. Per the germline V gene, CDR1 is MGHRA and CDR2 is YSYEKL. With 3 bases clipped from V and 4 bases from J, the junction kept 15 bases outside the gene matches. The CDR3 contains 19 residues. CDR3 sequence reads: CASSQEGLAGATLQYEQYF. The CDR3 coding sequence is TGCGCCAGCAGCCAGGAAGGACTAGCGGGGGCGACCCTGCAGTACGAGCAGTACTTC.

The genes are TRBV6-1 and TRBJ2-7, with TRBD2 matching over 12 bases. From germline, CDR1 is MNHNS and CDR2 SASEGT. This CDR3 comprises 15 residues. Trimming took 4 bases from V and 5 from J; bases not matched to a gene: 6. For the CDR3, the DNA is TGTGCCAGCAGTGGAACTAGCGGGAGGCTCCACGAGCAGTACTTC. It encodes CASSGTSGRLHEQYF.